A single sample is the source of the 20 T cell receptor beta chains below, sequenced in a study of CD8+ T cells in alopecia areata. The authors extracted RNA and reverse transcribed it into cDNA as the sequencing template. Sequencing used immunoSEQ multiplex PCR; TCRdb keeps in-frame clones, though not all of them. The sample has under 250,000 clones; less than 75% are singletons. Regarding treatment: oral pan-JAK inhibitor, 5-10 mg twice daily. Material: CD4+ T cells sorted from blood, obtained at week 4, from a patient treated with tofacitinib. All receptors derive from a human donor with alopecia areata.

This clone has only a few counts. The chain recombines TRBV4-3 with TRBJ2-1; D ambiguous. CDR3 length equals 17 residues. Between the trimmed V and J ends, which lost 1 base and 4 bases, there was a span of 17 bases. Germline assignment: CDR1 LGHNA and CDR2 YSLEER. DNA of the CDR3: TGCGCCAGCAGCCAAGGTTCCCGGGCCCTATCTTACAATGAGCAGTTCTTC. Protein sequence: CASSQGSRALSYNEQFF.

In DNA, the CDR3 is TGTGCCAGCAGCCAAGATAGGCAGGGAAAACAGTTCTTC. This translates into CASSQDRQGKQFF. This chain joins TRBV14 and TRBJ2-1; D perhaps matches TRBD1 (5 bases). Germline V gives CDR1 SGHDN, CDR2 FVKESK. Trimming removed 0 bases from V and 13 bases from J, with 13 bases in between. There are 13 residues in the CDR3.

V gene TRBV29-1 combines with J gene TRBJ2-3; maybe TRBD1 (5 bases). The CDR3 covers 13 residues. Between the trimmed V and J ends, which lost 7 bases and 3 bases, there was a span of 14 bases. CDR1 and CDR2 (germline): SQVTM, ANQGSEA. The CDR3 bases are TGCAGCGCAAAGGGGCTGGGAACAGATACGCAGTATTTT. This translates into CSAKGLGTDTQYF.

The chain recombines TRBV30 with TRBJ2-1, with 13 bases identical to TRBD2. The CDR3 runs to 15 residues. After removal of 0 bases from V and 8 bases from J, the junction contained 4 bases not matched to a gene. In germline, CDR1 is GTSNPN, CDR2 SVGIG (reference sequence). The CDR3 sequence is CAWSVGLAGVYEQFF. In DNA form, the CDR3 reads TGTGCCTGGAGTGTCGGACTAGCGGGGGTCTATGAGCAGTTCTTC.

The J gene is TRBJ1-2, the V gene TRBV30; D is possibly TRBD1 (5 bases). This CDR3 has 14 amino acids. V lost 4 bases and J 1 base, leaving 13 bases between the germline ends. Germline V gives CDR1 GTSNPN, CDR2 SVGIG (reference sequence). The chain's CDR3 is CAWNGGSHNYGYTF. In DNA form, the CDR3 reads TGTGCCTGGAATGGGGGTTCGCATAACTATGGCTACACCTTC.

The V and J genes are TRBV29-1 and TRBJ1-1; D possibly corresponds to TRBD1 (5 bases). V was pared by 3 bases and J by 1 base, with 6 bases between. CDR3 length: 12 residues. The germline V gene has CDR1 SQVTM and CDR2 ANQGSEA. The CDR3 is CSVDGANTEAFF. The CDR3 DNA is TGCAGCGTTGACGGGGCGAACACTGAAGCTTTCTTT.

The DNA for the CDR3 is TGCAGCGTTGAAGGCGCAGGACAGGGACTTAGGGAGCAGTACTTC. Its translation is CSVEGAGQGLREQYF. The V call is TRBV29-1, the J call TRBJ2-7; 8 nucleotides agree with TRBD1. V trimming: 1 base; J trimming: 7 bases; junction bases outside the gene matches: 12. The CDR3 is made up of 15 amino acids. Germline V lookup: CDR1 SQVTM, CDR2 ANQGSEA.

J is TRBJ1-1 and V is TRBV5-5; unclear D gene. CDR3 length: 12 amino acids. The V gene's germline CDR1 is SGHKS and CDR2 YYEKEE (reference sequence). The ends were cut back, 1 base at V and 8 bases at J, with 9 bases in the middle. CDR3 nucleotides: TGTGCCAGCAGCTTGAACCGAGGGGAAGCTTTCTTT. Amino acid sequence: CASSLNRGEAFF.

This clone was counted at least ten times. The chain uses TRBV18 and TRBJ1-2, with D unclear. CDR3 length: 12 residues. Per the germline V gene, CDR1 is KGHSH and CDR2 is LQKENI. Trimming cost V 6 bases and J 5 bases, with 10 bases left between them. The DNA of the CDR3 is TGTGCCAGCTCTACAACGTCATATGGCTACACCTTC. Its translation is CASSTTSYGYTF.

Only a few counts were recorded for this clone. J is TRBJ2-5 and V is TRBV29-1, with D uncertain. The germline gives CDR1 SQVTM, CDR2 ANQGSEA. V was trimmed by 3 bases and J by 5 bases, leaving 13 bases between them. The CDR3 is made up of 13 amino acids. This CDR3 is CSVDAANRETQYF. The CDR3 nucleotides are TGCAGCGTTGATGCGGCTAACCGGGAGACCCAGTACTTC.

This rearrangement joins TRBV29-1 to TRBJ2-1, with TRBD2 identical over 9 bases. There are 14 residues in the CDR3. Trimming removed 5 bases from V and 8 bases from J; junction bases left unmatched: 10. Germline CDR1 reads SQVTM; CDR2 reads ANQGSEA. CDR3 sequence: CSVKSGGLVDEQFF. The CDR3 DNA sequence: TGCAGCGTTAAGAGCGGGGGGTTAGTGGATGAGCAGTTCTTC.

This clone appeared a single time. The CDR3 loop reads CACDRGSFNNSPLHF. Written as DNA, the CDR3 is TGTGCCTGCGACAGGGGTTCCTTTAATAATTCACCCCTCCACTTT. The rearrangement uses TRBV30 and TRBJ1-6; 8 nucleotides line up with TRBD1. The V and J ends lost 6 bases and 5 bases, in that order; junction bases with no gene match: 9. Germline V gene sequence: CDR1 GTSNPN, CDR2 SVGIG (reference sequence). This CDR3 is 15 amino acids long.

The chain has TRBV28 and TRBJ2-3, with D possibly called TRBD1 or TRBD2 (6 bases each). Germline-derived CDR1 and CDR2 are MDHEN and SYDVKM. Trimming left V 8 bases short and J 5 bases short, with 17 bases between. The CDR3 length is 14 residues. The CDR3 protein is CASPGPGARDTQYF. In DNA form, the CDR3 reads TGTGCCAGCCCCGGCCCGGGGGCTAGAGATACGCAGTATTTT.

This clone was found a few times. The chain uses TRBV6-1 and TRBJ2-3; tentatively, D is TRBD1 (6 bases). The germline V gene has CDR1 MNHNS and CDR2 SASEGT. V was cut by 10 bases and J by 1 base, with 18 bases left in between. The CDR3 totals 15 residues. In nucleotides, the CDR3 is TGTGCCACCGCACATAAACAGGGTGGCACAGATACGCAGTATTTT. Its translation is CATAHKQGGTDTQYF.

The gene calls are TRBV5-1 and TRBJ1-1; D gene unclear. Trimming cost V 7 bases and J 2 bases, with 12 bases left between them. CDR1 SGHRS and CDR2 YFSETQ come from the germline V gene. The CDR3 runs 13 residues. The CDR3 loop is CASHDNLNTEAFF. CDR3 sequence (DNA): TGCGCCAGCCACGACAACCTAAACACTGAAGCTTTCTTT. The entire variable domain, with the rest obtained from reference TRBV5-1 and TRBJ1-1, is as follows: KAGVTQTPRYLIKTRGQQVTLSCSPISGHRSVSWYQQTPGQGLQFLFEYFSETQRNKGNFPGRFSGRQFSNSRSEMNVSTLELGDSALYLCASHDNLNTEAFFGQGTRLTVV.

The V gene is TRBV11-2, the J gene TRBJ2-3; a weak D match, TRBD2 (6 bases). Germline CDR1 is SGHAT and CDR2 is FQNNGV. The CDR3 is made up of 16 amino acids. Trimming removed 1 base from V and 2 bases from J, with 13 bases in between. The CDR3 loop reads CASSLGFGGTTDTQYF. The CDR3 DNA follows: TGTGCCAGCAGCTTAGGGTTCGGGGGAACCACAGATACGCAGTATTTT.

V is TRBV7-3 and J is TRBJ2-2; D gene unclear. This CDR3 region has 14 residues. Trimming shortened V by 3 bases and J by 2 bases, and 7 bases separated the two germline ends. Germline V gene lookup returns CDR1 SGHTA and CDR2 FQGTGA. Here the CDR3 DNA reads TGTGCCAGCAGCTTTAGTCCAAACACCGGGGAGCTGTTTTTT. This gives the protein CASSFSPNTGELFF.

The rearrangement links TRBV15 to TRBJ1-1, with 9 bases aligning to TRBD1. The CDR3 spans 14 residues. Germline V gene lookup returns CDR1 LNHNV and CDR2 YYDKDF (reference sequence). The V gene end was trimmed by 5 bases and the J gene end by 7 bases; junction bases not matched to a gene: 8. The CDR3 nucleotides are TGTGCCACCAGCGGGGGACAGGGAAAGCATGAAGCTTTCTTT. Translation gives CATSGGQGKHEAFF.

The rearrangement uses TRBV14 and TRBJ2-6; D not resolved. V was shortened by 2 bases and J by 0 bases, with 2 bases between the two germline ends. In germline, CDR1 is SGHDN, CDR2 FVKESK. The CDR3 contains 14 residues. CDR3 in amino acids: CASSQSSGANVLTF. CDR3 nucleotide sequence: TGTGCCAGCAGCCAATCCTCTGGGGCCAACGTCCTGACTTTC.

V gene TRBV2 combines with J gene TRBJ1-2, with a possible D match to TRBD1 (6 bases). CDR3 size: 14 residues. V lost 5 bases and J lost 2, with 12 bases in between. Per germline, CDR1 SNHLY and CDR2 FYNNEI. The CDR3 sequence: CASSSKGQNYGYTF. CDR3 bases: TGTGCCAGCAGTTCCAAAGGACAGAACTATGGCTACACCTTC.